The 3 T cell receptor beta chains in this list originate from one sample, sequenced in a study of T cell responses to AZD1222 COVID-19 vaccine (dated by TCRdb to about 2021). Library creation used the immunoSEQ multiplex PCR assay. The clones in this table, taken by TCRdb from immuneACCESS, are in-frame only. Not every clone is retained; where verified, under half of the shortfall comes from an unresolved V gene, and the cause of the rest is unknown. Recorded for this sample are some 61,000 clones; more than 85% of them occurred a single time. Of the sample, around 15% falls within the top ten clones. Read against the paper, the sample's time point label means: baseline before first vaccination. Sequencing used peripheral blood, obtained on day 0 of AZD1222 vaccination. These TCRs come from an adult in good health.

The chain has TRBV3-1 (or the pseudogene TRBV3-2) and TRBJ2-7; no definite D call. V lost 7 bases to trimming and J lost 8 bases, with 3 bases between them. Per the germline V gene, CDR1 is LGHDT and CDR2 is YNNKEL (reference sequence). The CDR3 loop spans 8 amino acids. The CDR3 DNA sequence: TGTGCCAGCACCCAGCAGTACTTC. This sequence encodes CASTQQYF.

In this sample, this clone turned up once. The chain joins TRBV18 to TRBJ1-5; the match to TRBD1 covers 7 bases. The CDR3 is 16 residues long. Germline V CDR1 and CDR2: KGHSH, LQKENI. V shed 2 bases, J shed 6 bases, and the junction held 10 bases outside the gene matches. CDR3 residues: CASSPRSAQGGQPQHF. The CDR3 DNA reads TGTGCCAGCTCACCAAGGTCGGCGCAGGGGGGTCAGCCCCAGCATTTT. Full variable domain (rest looked up from reference TRBV18 and TRBJ1-5): NAGVMQNPRHLVRRRGQEARLRCSPMKGHSHVYWYRQLPEEGLKFMVYLQKENIIDESGMPKERFSAEFPKEGPSILRIQQVVRGDSAAYFCASSPRSAQGGQPQHFGDGTRLSIL.

V gene TRBV18 combines with J gene TRBJ2-5; 8 bases agree with TRBD1. The germline V gene has CDR1 KGHSH and CDR2 LQKENI. Trimming removed 3 bases from V and 0 bases from J; junction bases left unmatched: 6. The CDR3 is made up of 16 amino acids. The CDR3 reads CASSPRGPVYQETQYF. The CDR3, as DNA: TGTGCCAGCTCACCCAGGGGGCCGGTGTACCAAGAGACCCAGTACTTC.